This entry is about one T cell receptor beta chain. TCRdb keeps only in-frame clones here, not all; method: immunoSEQ multiplex PCR. The table shows 1.4 million to 1.5 million clones, with roughly 96% occurring only once. The entry originates in a study of shared clonotypes between healthy human individuals. The CDR3 spans 17 residues. Germline V lookup: CDR1 SGHDT, CDR2 YYEEEE. V lost 4 bases and J lost 3; bases outside the gene matches: 5. The sequence was obtained from a man aged 25-45 years in good health. This chain uses TRBV5-6 with TRBJ2-2, with 14 bases that match TRBD2. Material: naive CD4+ T cells sorted from blood. Subset described: CD45RA+ positively selected. Here the CDR3 reads CASSPGLAGADTGELFF. The CDR3 DNA is TGTGCCAGCAGCCCGGGACTAGCGGGAGCAGACACCGGGGAGCTGTTTTTT.